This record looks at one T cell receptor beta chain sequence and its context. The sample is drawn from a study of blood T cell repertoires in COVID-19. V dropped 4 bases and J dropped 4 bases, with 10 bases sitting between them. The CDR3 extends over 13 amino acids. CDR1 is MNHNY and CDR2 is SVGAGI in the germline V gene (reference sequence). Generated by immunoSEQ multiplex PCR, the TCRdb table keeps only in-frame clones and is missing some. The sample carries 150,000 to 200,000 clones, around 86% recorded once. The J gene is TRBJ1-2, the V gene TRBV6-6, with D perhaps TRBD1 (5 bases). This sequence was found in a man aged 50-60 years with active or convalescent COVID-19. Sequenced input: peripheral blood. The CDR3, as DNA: TGTGCCAGCAGTTTGGGGCAGGCCTATGGCTACACCTTC. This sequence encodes CASSLGQAYGYTF.